This is a list of T cell receptor beta chains from one sample in a study of Tregs in tolerant kidney transplant recipients. The data were produced by immunoSEQ multiplex PCR, yet TCRdb's version contains in-frame clones alone and is incomplete. The table records around 50,000 clones, around 88% of them present only once. The sequencing input was CD4+ T cells from blood. These receptors originate from a human donor in good health. The CDR3 runs from the conserved cysteine through the conserved F or W. A D gene is named only where the DNA matches it firmly. Clone size appears in some rows only: once, few, many, or a class for an expanded clone.

>.|.|TRBV29-1|13|TRBJ2-2
TGCAGCGCCCAGCCCCCGACAGGGCGGGGGCTGTTTTTT
CSAQPPTGRGLFF
>.|TRBD2|TRBV2|13|TRBJ2-3
TGTGCCAGCATTAGCGGGAGGTCCGATACGCAGTATTTT
CASISGRSDTQYF
>.|.|TRBV23-1|14|TRBJ2-2
TGCGCCAGCAGTCTCTGGGGAGGCACCGGGGAGCTGTTTTTT
CASSLWGGTGELFF
>many|TRBD2|TRBV7-2|19|TRBJ2-7
TGTGCCAGCAGCTTAGTCCCCTCTAGCGGACCTCTGAACCCCTACGAGCAGTACTTC
CASSLVPSSGPLNPYEQYF
>.|.|TRBV5-1|13|TRBJ2-5
TGCGCCAGCAGAGGGACTCTCCAAGAGACCCAGTACTTC
CASRGTLQETQYF
>once|.|TRBV6-5|14|TRBJ1-5
TGTGCCAGCAGTTTCCAAGGGGCAAATCAGCCCCAGCATTTT
CASSFQGANQPQHF
>.|TRBD1|TRBV5-1|14|TRBJ1-3
TGCGCCAGCAGCTTGGAAGGGGGCGAAGACACCATATATTTT
CASSLEGGEDTIYF
>.|.|TRBV5-6|16|TRBJ1-3
TGTGCCAGCAGCCTCGGGGCCCTGCGGCCTGGAAACACCATATATTTT
CASSLGALRPGNTIYF
>.|.|TRBV7-8|15|TRBJ2-5
TGTGCCAGCAGCTTAATGGGGGTTTACCAAGAGACCCAGTACTTC
CASSLMGVYQETQYF
>.|.|TRBV9|13|TRBJ1-2
TGTGCCAGCTCCAGAGGGGGGCTGGATGGCTACACCTTC
CASSRGGLDGYTF
>.|TRBD2|TRBV2|15|TRBJ2-7
TGTGCCAGCAGTGAGGTAGCGGGAGGGCCGAACGAGCAGTACTTC
CASSEVAGGPNEQYF
>.|TRBD2|TRBV5-1|16|TRBJ2-3
TGCGCCAGCAGCTTGGCGAGCGGGGTTCGCACAGATACGCAGTATTTT
CASSLASGVRTDTQYF
>.|.|TRBV6-5|13|TRBJ2-7
TGTGCCAGCAGCCGTCAGTTCTCCTACGAGCAGTACTTC
CASSRQFSYEQYF
>.|TRBD2|TRBV19|16|TRBJ2-2
TGTGCCAGTGGCCTCTGGACTAGCTCATCCACCGGGGAGCTGTTTTTT
CASGLWTSSSTGELFF
>.|TRBD1|TRBV7-8|16|TRBJ2-1
TGTGCCAGCAGCTGGACGGGACAGGGGCAATACAATGAGCAGTTCTTC
CASSWTGQGQYNEQFF
>.|TRBD2|TRBV7-3|17|TRBJ2-2
TGTGCCAGCAGCTTAAATCGTGCAGCGGGATCCACCGGGGAGCTGTTTTTT
CASSLNRAAGSTGELFF
>.|TRBD1|TRBV9|18|TRBJ2-2
TGTGCCAGCAGCGTAGGAATAATGAGACAGGGTCCCACCGGGGAGCTGTTTTTT
CASSVGIMRQGPTGELFF
>.|TRBD1|TRBV27|14|TRBJ1-1
TGTGCCAGCAGCCATGACAGGGTTCGAACTGAAGCTTTCTTT
CASSHDRVRTEAFF
>.|.|TRBV11-1|17|TRBJ2-2
TGTGCCAGCAGCCGGGTTTTCGGCACAGATAACACCGGGGAGCTGTTTTTT
CASSRVFGTDNTGELFF
>.|TRBD2|TRBV14|18|TRBJ2-2
TGTGCCAGCAGCCCGACAATGGGACTAGCCCTCGACACCGGGGAGCTGTTTTTT
CASSPTMGLALDTGELFF
>.|TRBD2|TRBV19|16|TRBJ2-4
TGTGCCAGTAGAGGCGGTAGCGGGAGTTTAACGAACATTCAGTACTTC
CASRGGSGSLTNIQYF
>.|TRBD1|TRBV7-9|15|TRBJ2-1
TGTGCCAGCAGCTTGCTACAGGGGCCGCGGTATGAGCAGTTCTTC
CASSLLQGPRYEQFF
>once|TRBD2|TRBV7-6|18|TRBJ2-1
TGTGCCAGCAGCGGTAGTAACTATGGACTAGCGGGAGAGTATGAGCAGTTCTTC
CASSGSNYGLAGEYEQFF
>.|.|TRBV15|21|TRBJ2-6
TGTGCCACCAGCAGAGAGGTCCAGGGTTTGTTTATGAGCTCTGGGGCCAACGTCCTGACTTTC
CATSREVQGLFMSSGANVLTF
>.|TRBD2|TRBV5-1|16|TRBJ2-5
TGCGCCAGCAGCTTGGGTACTAGCGGGGTTCAAGAGACCCAGTACTTC
CASSLGTSGVQETQYF
>.|.|TRBV11-3|13|TRBJ2-3
TGTGCCAGCAGCTCCAGAGGACAGACTACGCAGTATTTT
CASSSRGQTTQYF
>.|TRBD1|TRBV2|13|TRBJ2-5
TGTGCCAGCAGTACTGACAGGGCCCAGACCCAGTACTTC
CASSTDRAQTQYF
>.|.|TRBV5-1|12|TRBJ2-2
TGCGCCAGCAGGGGTCTGACCGGGGAGCTGTTTTTT
CASRGLTGELFF
>.|TRBD1|TRBV7-2|15|TRBJ2-5
TGTGCCATCACAGCTTACAGGGACAGTCAAGAGACCCAGTACTTC
CAITAYRDSQETQYF
>.|.|TRBV6-5|12|TRBJ1-5
TGTGCCAGCAGTAGGGGGAGTCAGCCCCAGCATTTT
CASSRGSQPQHF
>.|.|TRBV19|14|TRBJ1-5
TGTGCCAGTGCCCTCGGGTATAGCAATCAGCCCCAGCATTTT
CASALGYSNQPQHF
>.|.|TRBV6-5|14|TRBJ2-7
TGTGCCAGCAGTGTACGACTAGACGCCTACGAGCAGTACTTC
CASSVRLDAYEQYF
>.|TRBD2|TRBV29-1|14|TRBJ2-1
TGCAGCGCACGACTAGCGGGAGGTGGGGATGAGCAGTTCTTC
CSARLAGGGDEQFF
>.|TRBD1|TRBV4-1|14|TRBJ2-3
TGCGCCAGCAGCCCGGACAGGTTCACAGATACGCAGTATTTT
CASSPDRFTDTQYF
>once|.|TRBV6-1|17|TRBJ1-5
TGTGCCAGCAGTGAAGTTAACGCCGGATATAGCAATCAGCCCCAGCATTTT
CASSEVNAGYSNQPQHF
>.|.|TRBV6-1|11|TRBJ2-1
TGTGCCAGCCATCGGGGCAATGAGCAGTTCTTC
CASHRGNEQFF
>.|.|TRBV9|13|TRBJ2-3
TGTGCCAGCAGCGTAACTCACACAGATACGCAGTATTTT
CASSVTHTDTQYF
>many|.|TRBV7-6|16|TRBJ2-2
TGTGCCAGCAGCTCGGAGACAGGAGAAGACACCGGGGAGCTGTTTTTT
CASSSETGEDTGELFF
>.|.|TRBV5-4|17|TRBJ1-2
TGTGCCAGCAGCTTGGCCCAGGGGCGGGATCTTAACTATGGCTACACCTTC
CASSLAQGRDLNYGYTF
>.|TRBD1|TRBV18|15|TRBJ2-5
TGTGCCAGCTCACCAGACAGGGGAGTGTGGGAGACCCAGTACTTC
CASSPDRGVWETQYF
>.|.|TRBV7-2|14|TRBJ2-5
TGTGCCAGCAGCTTAGGCGGAAGACAAGAGACCCAGTACTTC
CASSLGGRQETQYF
>.|.|TRBV18|11|TRBJ2-5
TGTGCCAGCTCACCTGAAGAGACCCAGTACTTC
CASSPEETQYF
>.|.|TRBV18|18|TRBJ1-6
TGTGCCAGCTCACCACTGGTACACCTAAGCTCCTATAATTCGCCCCTCCACTTT
CASSPLVHLSSYNSPLHF
>.|TRBD2|TRBV7-8|15|TRBJ2-7
TGTGCCATAGCCTTAGCGGGATCGAGCTCCTACGAGCAGTACTTC
CAIALAGSSSYEQYF
>once|TRBD2|TRBV27|17|TRBJ2-2
TGTGCCAGCAGTTTAAGACTAGCGGGAGGCTCGCCCGGGGAGCTGTTTTTT
CASSLRLAGGSPGELFF
>.|TRBD2|TRBV7-2|15|TRBJ2-7
TGTGCCAGCAGCTCAGCGGTAGCGGGACCCTACGAGCAGTACTTC
CASSSAVAGPYEQYF
>.|TRBD1|TRBV29-1|18|TRBJ2-3
TGCAGCGTGGAAAATCCCCGGGACAGGGGGCGCAGCACAGATACGCAGTATTTT
CSVENPRDRGRSTDTQYF
>.|TRBD1|TRBV11-2|15|TRBJ1-5
TGTGCCAGCAGCTTGGGGGACAGTAGCAATCAGCCCCAGCATTTT
CASSLGDSSNQPQHF
>.|.|TRBV4-3|15|TRBJ1-1
TGCGCCAGCAGCCAAGAGGGGCCTAATGGGGGCGAAGCTTTCTTT
CASSQEGPNGGEAFF
>.|TRBD1|TRBV29-1|13|TRBJ1-2
TGCAGCGTAGGACAGGGAGTTAACTATGGCTACACCTTC
CSVGQGVNYGYTF
>.|.|TRBV11-3|14|TRBJ1-2
TGTGCCAGCAGCGAAGACAGGCGTGAGAAGGGCTACACCTTC
CASSEDRREKGYTF
>once|TRBD2|TRBV4-1|17|TRBJ2-2
TGCGCCAGCAGCCAAGCACGGGGGGGAGTCCTCACCGGGGAGCTGTTTTTT
CASSQARGGVLTGELFF
>.|.|TRBV11-1|15|TRBJ2-3
TGTGCCAGCAGTGAGGGCGCTGGAAGGTCAGATACGCAGTATTTT
CASSEGAGRSDTQYF
>.|.|TRBV10-3|16|TRBJ1-3
TGTGCCATCAGTGAAGGTCGCAGCTTCTCTGGAAACACCATATATTTT
CAISEGRSFSGNTIYF
>.|TRBD1|TRBV7-6|14|TRBJ1-6
TGTGCCAGCAGCAGTGACAGGGGACTTTCACCCCTCCACTTT
CASSSDRGLSPLHF
>.|.|TRBV2|15|TRBJ1-5
TGTGCCAGCAGCCGAGCCACGGTGGGGGGTCAGCCCCAGCATTTT
CASSRATVGGQPQHF
>.|TRBD2|TRBV7-8|15|TRBJ2-7
TGTGCCAGCAGCTTAGCCGGGGGGAAGAGTTACGAGCAGTACTTC
CASSLAGGKSYEQYF
>.|.|TRBV5-6|13|TRBJ1-1
TGTGCCAGCAGCTTAATTTTAGGCACTGAAGCTTTCTTT
CASSLILGTEAFF
>.|.|TRBV18|12|TRBJ1-4
TGTGCCAGCTCCCGGGGTAGTGAAAAACTGTTTTTT
CASSRGSEKLFF